This TCR beta chain was recovered during a study of cytomegalovirus exposure and HLA in healthy donors. Study-wide points: Most sequenced TCRs were rare (though some public TCRs occurred in many donors).

The PCR contained 60 Vbeta and 13 Jbeta primers. Sequencing used immunoSEQ multiplex PCR; TCRdb keeps in-frame clones, though not all of them. There are some 200,000 clones in the sample; 75% to 90% occur only once, and roughly 2.6% lies in the top ten. Trimming cost V 0 bases and J 0 bases, with 6 bases left between them. This CDR3 comprises 15 residues. Germline assignment: CDR1 MNHNS and CDR2 SASEGT. A remark on this clone: Its antigen remains unknown.

The rearrangement links TRBV6-1 to TRBJ2-4; D not resolved. This TCR derives from a woman in her forties or fifties in good health and CMV-seropositive. Sequencing input: PBMCs. The CDR3, as DNA: TGTGCCAGCAGTGAAGCGACACCAGCCAAAAACATTCAGTACTTC. Protein: CASSEATPAKNIQYF.